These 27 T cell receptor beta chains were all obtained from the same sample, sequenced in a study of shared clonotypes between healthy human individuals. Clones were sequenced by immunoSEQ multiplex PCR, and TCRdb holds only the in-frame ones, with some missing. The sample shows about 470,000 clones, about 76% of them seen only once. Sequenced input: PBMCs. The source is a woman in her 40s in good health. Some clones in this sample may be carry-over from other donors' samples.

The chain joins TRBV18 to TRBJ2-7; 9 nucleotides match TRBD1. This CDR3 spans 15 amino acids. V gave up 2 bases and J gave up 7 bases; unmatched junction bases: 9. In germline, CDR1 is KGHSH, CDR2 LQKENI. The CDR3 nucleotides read TGTGCCAGCTCACCAGAAGGGACAGGGTCACGAGAGCAGTACTTC. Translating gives CASSPEGTGSREQYF.

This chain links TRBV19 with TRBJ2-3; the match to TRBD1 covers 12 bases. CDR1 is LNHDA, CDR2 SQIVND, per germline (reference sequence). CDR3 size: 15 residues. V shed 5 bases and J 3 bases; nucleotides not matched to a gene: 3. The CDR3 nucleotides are TGTGCCAGTAGTGGGGGACAGGGGGCAACAGATACGCAGTATTTT. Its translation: CASSGGQGATDTQYF.

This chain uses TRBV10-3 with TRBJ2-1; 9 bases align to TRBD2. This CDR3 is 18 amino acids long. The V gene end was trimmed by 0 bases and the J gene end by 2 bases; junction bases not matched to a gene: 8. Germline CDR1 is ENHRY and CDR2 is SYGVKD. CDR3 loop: CAISESTGGGRAYNEQFF. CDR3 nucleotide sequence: TGTGCCATCAGTGAGTCGACGGGGGGCGGGAGGGCCTACAATGAGCAGTTCTTC.

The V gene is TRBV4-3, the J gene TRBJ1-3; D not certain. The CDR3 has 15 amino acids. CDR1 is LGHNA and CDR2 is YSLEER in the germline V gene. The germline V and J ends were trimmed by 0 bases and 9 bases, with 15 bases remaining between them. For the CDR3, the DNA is TGCGCCAGCAGCCAAGATCTTTCTTCGGGCCTCACCATATATTTT. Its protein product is CASSQDLSSGLTIYF.

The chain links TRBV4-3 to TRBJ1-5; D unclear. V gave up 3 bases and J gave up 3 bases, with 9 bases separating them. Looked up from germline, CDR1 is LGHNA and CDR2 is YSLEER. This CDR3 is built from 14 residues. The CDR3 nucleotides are TGCGCCAGCAGCCAGGATACAGTCAATCAGCCCCAGCATTTT. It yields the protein CASSQDTVNQPQHF.

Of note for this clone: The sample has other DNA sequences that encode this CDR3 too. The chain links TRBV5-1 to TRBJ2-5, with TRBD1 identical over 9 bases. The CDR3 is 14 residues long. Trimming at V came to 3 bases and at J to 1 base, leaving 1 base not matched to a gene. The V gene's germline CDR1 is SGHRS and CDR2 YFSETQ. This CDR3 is CASSWDRAQETQYF. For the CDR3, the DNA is TGCGCCAGCAGCTGGGACAGGGCCCAAGAGACCCAGTACTTC.

Here the CDR3 DNA reads TGTGCCAGCAGCCCCAGGACAGGGAACTATGGCTACACCTTC. It codes for CASSPRTGNYGYTF. This chain links TRBV6-4 with TRBJ1-2; 8 nucleotides match TRBD1. Trimming cost V 6 bases and J 2 bases; bases outside gene matches: 5. Looked up from germline, CDR1 is MRHNA and CDR2 is SNTAGT. CDR3 size: 14 residues.

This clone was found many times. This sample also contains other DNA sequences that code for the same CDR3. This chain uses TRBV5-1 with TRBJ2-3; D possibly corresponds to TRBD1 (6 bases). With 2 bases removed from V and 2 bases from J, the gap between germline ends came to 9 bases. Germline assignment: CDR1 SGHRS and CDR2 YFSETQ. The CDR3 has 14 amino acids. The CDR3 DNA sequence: TGCGCCAGCAGCTTTGGGGGCCCCACAGATACGCAGTATTTT. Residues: CASSFGGPTDTQYF.

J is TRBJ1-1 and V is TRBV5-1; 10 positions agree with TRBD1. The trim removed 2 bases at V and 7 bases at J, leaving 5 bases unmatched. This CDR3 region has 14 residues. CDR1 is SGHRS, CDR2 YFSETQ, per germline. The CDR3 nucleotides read TGCGCCAGCAGCTTCTCCGGACAGGGGGATGAAGCTTTCTTT. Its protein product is CASSFSGQGDEAFF.

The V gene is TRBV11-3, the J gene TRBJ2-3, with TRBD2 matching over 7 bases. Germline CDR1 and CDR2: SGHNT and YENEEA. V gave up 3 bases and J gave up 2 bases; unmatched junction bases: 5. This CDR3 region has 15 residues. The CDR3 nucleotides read TGTGCCAGCAGCTTCGGGGGGACTTACACAGATACGCAGTATTTT. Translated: CASSFGGTYTDTQYF.

The CDR3 spells CASSPRGTVNTEAFF. DNA for the CDR3: TGCGCCAGCAGCCCCCGGGGGACAGTGAACACTGAAGCTTTCTTT. This sequence joins TRBV4-1 and TRBJ1-1; 7 bases line up with TRBD1. The CDR3 sequence is 15 residues long. V lost 4 bases and J lost 0; bases outside the gene matches: 5. CDR1 and CDR2 from the germline V gene are MGHRA and YSYEKL.

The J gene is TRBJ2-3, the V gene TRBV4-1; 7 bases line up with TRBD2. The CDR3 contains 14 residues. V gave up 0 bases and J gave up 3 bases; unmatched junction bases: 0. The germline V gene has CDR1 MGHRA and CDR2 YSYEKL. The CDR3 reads CASSQERETDTQYF. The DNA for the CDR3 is TGCGCCAGCAGCCAAGAGCGGGAGACAGATACGCAGTATTTT.

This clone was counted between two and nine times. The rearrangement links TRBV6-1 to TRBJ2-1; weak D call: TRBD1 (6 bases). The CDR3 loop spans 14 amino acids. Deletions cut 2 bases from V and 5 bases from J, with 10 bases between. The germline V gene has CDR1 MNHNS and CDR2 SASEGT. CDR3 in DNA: TGTGCCAGCAGTGAAAGGGACAATGACAATGAGCAGTTCTTC. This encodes CASSERDNDNEQFF.

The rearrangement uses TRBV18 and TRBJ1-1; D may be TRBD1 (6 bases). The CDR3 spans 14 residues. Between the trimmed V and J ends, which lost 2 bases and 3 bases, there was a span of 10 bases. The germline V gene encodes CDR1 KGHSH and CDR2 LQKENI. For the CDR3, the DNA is TGTGCCAGCTCACCAACCTACAGGGACACTGAAGCTTTCTTT. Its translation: CASSPTYRDTEAFF. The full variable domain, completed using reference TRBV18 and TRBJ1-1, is NAGVMQNPRHLVRRRGQEARLRCSPMKGHSHVYWYRQLPEEGLKFMVYLQKENIIDESGMPKERFSAEFPKEGPSILRIQQVVRGDSAAYFCASSPTYRDTEAFFGQGTRLTVV.

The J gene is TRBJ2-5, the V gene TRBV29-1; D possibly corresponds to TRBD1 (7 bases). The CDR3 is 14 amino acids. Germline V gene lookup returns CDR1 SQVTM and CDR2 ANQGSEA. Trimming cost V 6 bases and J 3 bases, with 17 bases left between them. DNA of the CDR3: TGCAGCGTAATAAGACAGGGAGGAAAAGAGACCCAGTACTTC. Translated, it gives CSVIRQGGKETQYF.

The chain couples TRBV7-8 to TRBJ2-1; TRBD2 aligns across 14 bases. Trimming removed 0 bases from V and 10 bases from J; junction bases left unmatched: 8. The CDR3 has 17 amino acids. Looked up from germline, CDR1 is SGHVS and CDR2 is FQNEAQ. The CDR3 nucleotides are TGTGCCAGCAGCTTAGCGACTAGCGGGAGGGCCACGGGCGAGCAGTTCTTC. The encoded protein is CASSLATSGRATGEQFF.

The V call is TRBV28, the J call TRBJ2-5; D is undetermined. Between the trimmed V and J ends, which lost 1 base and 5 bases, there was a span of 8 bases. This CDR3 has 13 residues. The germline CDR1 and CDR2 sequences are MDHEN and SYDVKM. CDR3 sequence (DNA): TGTGCCAGCAGTTTATCTAGGCTGGAGACCCAGTACTTC. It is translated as CASSLSRLETQYF.

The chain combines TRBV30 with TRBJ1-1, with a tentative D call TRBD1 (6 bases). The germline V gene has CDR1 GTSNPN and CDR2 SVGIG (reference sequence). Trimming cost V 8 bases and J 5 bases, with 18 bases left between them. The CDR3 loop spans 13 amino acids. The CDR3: CAAKGGYETEAFF. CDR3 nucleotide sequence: TGTGCCGCGAAGGGGGGCTATGAGACTGAAGCTTTCTTT.

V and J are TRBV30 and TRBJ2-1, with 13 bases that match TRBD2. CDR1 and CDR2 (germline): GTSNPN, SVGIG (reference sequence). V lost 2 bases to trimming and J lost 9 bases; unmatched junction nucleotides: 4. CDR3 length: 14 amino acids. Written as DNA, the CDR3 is TGTGCCTGGAGTCCCCGGACTAGCGGGAGTGAGCAGTTCTTC. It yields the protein CAWSPRTSGSEQFF.

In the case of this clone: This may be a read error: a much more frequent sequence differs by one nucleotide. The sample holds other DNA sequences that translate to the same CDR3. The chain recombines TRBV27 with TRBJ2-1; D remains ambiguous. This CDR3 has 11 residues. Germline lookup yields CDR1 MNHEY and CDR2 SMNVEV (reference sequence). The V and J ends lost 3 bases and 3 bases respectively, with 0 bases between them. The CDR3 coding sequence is TGTGCCAGCAGTTTCTACAATGAGCAGTTCTTC. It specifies CASSFYNEQFF.

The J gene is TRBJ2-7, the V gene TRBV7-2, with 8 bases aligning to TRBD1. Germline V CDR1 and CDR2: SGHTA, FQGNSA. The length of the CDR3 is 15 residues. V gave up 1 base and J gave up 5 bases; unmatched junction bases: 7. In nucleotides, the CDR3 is TGTGCCAGCAGCTTAGGACAGGGGCCGCGGCACGAGCAGTACTTC. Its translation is CASSLGQGPRHEQYF.

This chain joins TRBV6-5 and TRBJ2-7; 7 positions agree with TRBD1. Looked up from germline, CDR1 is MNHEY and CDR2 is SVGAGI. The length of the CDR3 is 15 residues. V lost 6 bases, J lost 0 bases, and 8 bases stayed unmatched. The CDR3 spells CASSPYGTDSYEQYF. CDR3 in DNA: TGTGCCAGCAGCCCCTACGGGACAGACTCCTACGAGCAGTACTTC.

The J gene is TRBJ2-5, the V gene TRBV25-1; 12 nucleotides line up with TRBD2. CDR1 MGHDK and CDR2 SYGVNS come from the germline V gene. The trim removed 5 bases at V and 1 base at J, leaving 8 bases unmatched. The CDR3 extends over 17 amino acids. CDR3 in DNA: TGTGCCAGCAGTTTATTCGGGACTAGCGGGTCCCAAGAGACCCAGTACTTC. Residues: CASSLFGTSGSQETQYF. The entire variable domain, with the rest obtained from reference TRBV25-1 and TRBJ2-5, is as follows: EADIYQTPRYLVIGTGKKITLECSQTMGHDKMYWYQQDPGMELHLIHYSYGVNSTEKGDLSSESTVSRIRTEHFPLTLESARPSHTSQYLCASSLFGTSGSQETQYFGPGTRLLVL.

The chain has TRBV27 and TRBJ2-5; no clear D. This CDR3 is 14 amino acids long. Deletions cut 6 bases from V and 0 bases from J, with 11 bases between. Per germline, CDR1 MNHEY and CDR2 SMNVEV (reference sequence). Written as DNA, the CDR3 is TGTGCCAGCAGGGCAAGAACTAACCAAGAGACCCAGTACTTC. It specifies CASRARTNQETQYF.

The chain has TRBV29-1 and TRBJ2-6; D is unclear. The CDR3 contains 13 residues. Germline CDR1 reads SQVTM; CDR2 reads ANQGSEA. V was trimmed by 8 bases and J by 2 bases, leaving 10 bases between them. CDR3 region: CSTYSTGANVLTF. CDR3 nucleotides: TGCAGCACATACAGCACTGGGGCCAACGTCCTGACTTTC.

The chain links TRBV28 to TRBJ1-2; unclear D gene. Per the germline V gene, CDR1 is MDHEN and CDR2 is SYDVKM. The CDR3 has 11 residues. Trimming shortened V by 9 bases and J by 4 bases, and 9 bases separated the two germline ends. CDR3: CASTTAYGYTF. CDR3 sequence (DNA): TGTGCCAGTACTACAGCCTATGGCTACACCTTC.

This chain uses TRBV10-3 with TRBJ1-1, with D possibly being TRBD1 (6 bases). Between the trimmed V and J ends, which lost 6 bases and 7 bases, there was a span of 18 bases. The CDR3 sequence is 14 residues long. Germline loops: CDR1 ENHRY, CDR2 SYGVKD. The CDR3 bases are TGTGCCATCAGCAGCTCGACAGGAACAGGTGAAGCTTTCTTT. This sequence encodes CAISSSTGTGEAFF.